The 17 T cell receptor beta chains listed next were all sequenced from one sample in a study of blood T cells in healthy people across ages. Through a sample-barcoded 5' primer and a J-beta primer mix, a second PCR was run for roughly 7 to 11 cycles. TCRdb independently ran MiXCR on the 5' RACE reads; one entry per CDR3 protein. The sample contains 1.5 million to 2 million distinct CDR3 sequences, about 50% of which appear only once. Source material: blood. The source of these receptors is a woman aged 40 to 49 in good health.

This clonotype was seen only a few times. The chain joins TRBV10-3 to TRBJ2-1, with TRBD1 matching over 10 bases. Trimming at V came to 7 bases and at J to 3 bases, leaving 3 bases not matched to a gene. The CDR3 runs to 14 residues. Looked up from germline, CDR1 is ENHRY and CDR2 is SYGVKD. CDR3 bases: TGTGCCATCATGGGACAGGGGATCTACAATGAGCAGTTCTTC. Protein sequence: CAIMGQGIYNEQFF.

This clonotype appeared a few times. In DNA, the CDR3 is TGTGCCAGCAGTTTAGTACTAGCGGGGGAGGACGGCGAGACCCAGTACTTC. This encodes CASSLVLAGEDGETQYF. The chain carries TRBV27 and TRBJ2-5; 11 bases align to TRBD2. The CDR3 is made up of 17 amino acids. After removal of 2 bases from V and 5 bases from J, the junction contained 10 bases not matched to a gene. In germline, CDR1 is MNHEY, CDR2 SMNVEV (reference sequence).

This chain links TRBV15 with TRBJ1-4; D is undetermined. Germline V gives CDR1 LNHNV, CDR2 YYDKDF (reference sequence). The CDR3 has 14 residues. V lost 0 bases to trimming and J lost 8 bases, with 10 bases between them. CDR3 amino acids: CATSRDFGREKLFF. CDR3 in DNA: TGTGCCACCAGCAGAGATTTTGGCAGGGAAAAACTGTTTTTT.

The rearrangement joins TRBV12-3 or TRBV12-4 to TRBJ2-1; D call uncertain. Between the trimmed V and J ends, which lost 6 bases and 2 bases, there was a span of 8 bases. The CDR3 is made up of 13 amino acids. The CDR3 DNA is TGTGCCAGCAGCCGTTCCACCTACAATGAGCAGTTCTTC. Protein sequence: CASSRSTYNEQFF.

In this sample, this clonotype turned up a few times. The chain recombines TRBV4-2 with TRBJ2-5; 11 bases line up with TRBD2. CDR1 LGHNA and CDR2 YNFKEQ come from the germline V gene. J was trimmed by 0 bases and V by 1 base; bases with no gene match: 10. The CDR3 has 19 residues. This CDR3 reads CASSQVGLAGGPYQETQYF. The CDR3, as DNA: TGTGCCAGCAGCCAAGTAGGTCTAGCGGGGGGCCCGTACCAAGAGACCCAGTACTTC.

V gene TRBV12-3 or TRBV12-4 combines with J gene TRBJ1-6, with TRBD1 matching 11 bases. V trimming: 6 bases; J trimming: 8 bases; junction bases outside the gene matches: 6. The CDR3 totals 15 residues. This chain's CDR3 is CASSPGTGGDSPLHF. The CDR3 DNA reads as TGTGCCAGCAGCCCGGGGACAGGGGGGGATTCACCCCTCCACTTT.

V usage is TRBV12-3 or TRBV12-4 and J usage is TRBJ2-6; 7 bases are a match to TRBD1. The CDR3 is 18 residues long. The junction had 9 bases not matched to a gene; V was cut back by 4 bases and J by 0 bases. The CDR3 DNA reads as TGTGCCAGCAGTTCGGCCGGGACAGCGAGCTCTGGGGCCAACGTCCTGACTTTC. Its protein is CASSSAGTASSGANVLTF.

Written as DNA, the CDR3 is TGCAGCACTACCGACGGAAAGAATCAGCCCCAGCATTTT. This encodes CSTTDGKNQPQHF. The chain carries TRBV29-1 and TRBJ1-5; D is unclear. The CDR3 extends over 13 amino acids. Germline loops: CDR1 SQVTM, CDR2 ANQGSEA. V gave up 8 bases and J gave up 4 bases, with 15 bases separating them.

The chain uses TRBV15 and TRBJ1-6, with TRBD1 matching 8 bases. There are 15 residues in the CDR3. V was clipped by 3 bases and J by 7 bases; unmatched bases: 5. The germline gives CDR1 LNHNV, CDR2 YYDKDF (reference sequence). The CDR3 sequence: CATSSDRGPNSPLHF. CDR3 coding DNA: TGTGCCACCAGCAGTGACAGGGGCCCCAATTCACCCCTCCACTTT.

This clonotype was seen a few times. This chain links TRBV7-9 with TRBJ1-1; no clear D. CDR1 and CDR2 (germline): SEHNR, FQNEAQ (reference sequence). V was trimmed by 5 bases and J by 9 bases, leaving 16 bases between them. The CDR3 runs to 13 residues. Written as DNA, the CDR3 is TGTGCCAGCAGCCCCGAAGGGCCAGCCAAAGCTTTCTTT. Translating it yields CASSPEGPAKAFF.

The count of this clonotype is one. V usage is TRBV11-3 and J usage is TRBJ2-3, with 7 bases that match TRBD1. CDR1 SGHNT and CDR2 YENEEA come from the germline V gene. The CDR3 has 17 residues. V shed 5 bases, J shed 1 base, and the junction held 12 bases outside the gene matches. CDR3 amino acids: CASSPRDSPEGTDTQYF. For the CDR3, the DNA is TGTGCCAGCAGCCCTCGGGACAGCCCAGAGGGCACAGATACGCAGTATTTT.

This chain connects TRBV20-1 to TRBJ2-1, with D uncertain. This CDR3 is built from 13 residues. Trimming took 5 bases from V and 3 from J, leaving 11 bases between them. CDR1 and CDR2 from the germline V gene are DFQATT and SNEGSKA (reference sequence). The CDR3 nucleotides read TGCAGTGCTGACCGTCCGGGCTACAATGAGCAGTTCTTC. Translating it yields CSADRPGYNEQFF.

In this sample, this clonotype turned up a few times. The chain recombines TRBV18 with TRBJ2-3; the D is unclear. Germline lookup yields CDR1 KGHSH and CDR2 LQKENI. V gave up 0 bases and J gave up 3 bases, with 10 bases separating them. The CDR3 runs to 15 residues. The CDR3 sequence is CASSPPKTGTDTQYF. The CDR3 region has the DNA TGTGCCAGCTCACCACCTAAGACGGGTACAGATACGCAGTATTTT.

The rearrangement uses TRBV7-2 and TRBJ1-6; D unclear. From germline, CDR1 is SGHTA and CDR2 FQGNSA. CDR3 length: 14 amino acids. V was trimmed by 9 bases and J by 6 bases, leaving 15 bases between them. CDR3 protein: CASSQTYSNSPLHF. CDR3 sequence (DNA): TGTGCCAGTTCACAGACATACAGTAATTCACCCCTCCACTTT.

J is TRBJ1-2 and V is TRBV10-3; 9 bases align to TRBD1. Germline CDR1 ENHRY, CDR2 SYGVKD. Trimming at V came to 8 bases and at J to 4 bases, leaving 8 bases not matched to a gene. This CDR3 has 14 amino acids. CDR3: CAIGQDRGLYGYTF. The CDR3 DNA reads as TGTGCCATCGGCCAGGACAGGGGACTCTATGGCTACACCTTC.

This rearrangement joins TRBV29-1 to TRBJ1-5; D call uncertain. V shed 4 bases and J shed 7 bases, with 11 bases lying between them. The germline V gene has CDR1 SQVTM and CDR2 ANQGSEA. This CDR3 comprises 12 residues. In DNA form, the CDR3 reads TGCAGCGTTGCTGAGGTGCAACAGCCCCAGCATTTT. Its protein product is CSVAEVQQPQHF.

The chain's CDR3 is CASSESRGAFLSYNEQFF. The CDR3 coding sequence is TGTGCCAGCAGTGAGTCCCGGGGGGCCTTCTTATCCTACAATGAGCAGTTCTTC. The V gene is TRBV11-3, the J gene TRBJ2-1; the D gene is possibly TRBD2 (7 bases). With 6 bases removed from V and 1 base from J, the gap between germline ends came to 22 bases. The CDR3 runs to 18 residues. Germline CDR1 SGHNT, CDR2 YENEEA. Using reference TRBV11-3 and TRBJ2-1 for the parts outside the CDR3, the full variable domain is EAGVVQSPRYKIIEKKQPVAFWCNPISGHNTLYWYLQNLGQGPELLIRYENEEAVDDSQLPKDRFSAERLKGVDSTLKIQPAELGDSAVYLCASSESRGAFLSYNEQFFGPGTRLTVL.